This T cell receptor beta chain was observed in a study of T-cell memory formation after mild COVID-19. Study context: TCR clusters showed largely donor specificity.

The V gene's germline CDR1 is LGHNA and CDR2 YSLEER. This CDR3 has 14 amino acids. V lost 1 base and J lost 2, with 8 bases in between. Constant-segment primers served in 5'RACE that generated TCR alpha and TCR beta cDNA libraries bearing sample barcodes and UMIs. TCRdb reprocessed the 5' RACE reads with MiXCR, giving one entry per CDR3 protein. The sample records under 450,000 distinct CDR3 sequences, 20% to 25% being singletons. Sequenced: PBMCs or a T cell subset sorted from them (not recorded which). J is TRBJ1-1 and V is TRBV4-3, with D uncertain. The receptor was isolated from a man aged 18 to 30 who had mild COVID-19 (a few samples of this study predate the infection). Cell type and time point are not known. The CDR3 DNA is TGCGCCAGCAGCCAAGGCTATTTAAACACTGAAGCTTTCTTT. This gives the protein CASSQGYLNTEAFF.